This T cell receptor beta chain was profiled in a study of T cell repertoires in cytomegalovirus infection. The study's findings and limits: Cumulated frequencies of public TCR beta families served to identify carriers of CMV plus the relevant HLA.

This clonotype was seen a few times. Its specificity is not known. TCRdb re-analysed the reads in MiXCR, keeping a single row per CDR3 protein. The sample has 500,000 or so distinct CDR3 sequences; 16% are singletons. The CDR3 has 14 amino acids. Trimming removed 0 bases from V and 4 bases from J, with 9 bases in between. The V gene's germline CDR1 is MGHRA and CDR2 YSYEKL. Sequences were obtained from CD8+ T cells from PBMCs. This sequence originates from a human donor in good health (CMV status not recorded). Some clones in this sample may be carry-over from other donors' samples. The chain couples TRBV4-1 to TRBJ1-2; weak D call: TRBD1 (6 bases). CDR3 sequence reads: CASSQDSGVYGYTF. Written as DNA, the CDR3 is TGCGCCAGCAGCCAAGATTCAGGGGTCTATGGCTACACCTTC.